The clone carrying this TCR beta chain was observed a handful of times. With V trimmed by 5 bases and J by 7 bases, 8 bases remained unmatched. The CDR3 contains 15 residues. Germline loops: CDR1 LNHDA, CDR2 SQIVND (reference sequence). The sample comes from a study of blood T cell repertoires in COVID-19. Study overall: Spain, Italy and the United States supplied samples that represented acute and convalescent COVID-19.

The data were produced by immunoSEQ multiplex PCR, yet TCRdb's version contains in-frame clones alone and is incomplete. In the table there are about 430,000 clones, around nine tenths of which are singletons. Adults between roughly 18 and 95 years of age took part from 24 US areas. This sequence was found in a woman aged 18-35 years who had been exposed to COVID-19. The chain couples TRBV19 to TRBJ2-1; TRBD1 aligns across 10 bases. Sequencing used PBMCs or T cells enriched from blood (not recorded which). The CDR3 sequence: CASSSGDRGLNEQFF. CDR3 sequence (DNA): TGTGCCAGTAGTTCGGGGGACAGGGGACTTAATGAGCAGTTCTTC.